This T cell receptor (beta chain) was sequenced in a study of T-cell reconstitution after alpha-beta-depleted transplantation in children. This CDR3 has 13 amino acids. Trimming shortened V by 0 bases and J by 5 bases, and 8 bases separated the two germline ends. Germline assignment: CDR1 SGHRS and CDR2 YFSETQ. A library of TCRbeta sequences, prepared with unique molecular identifiers, was generated. TCRdb used MiXCR to reprocess the PCR reads, holding one entry per CDR3 protein. The profile shows around 200,000 distinct CDR3 sequences, about 6.3% of them singletons. This clonotype came up many times.

This chain connects TRBV5-1 to TRBJ2-5, with D unclear. This receptor was identified in a human donor who donated a stem cell graft to a child with Wiskott-Aldrich syndrome. The specimen comprised PBMCs from the stem cell graft donor, sampled from the stem cell graft. DNA of the CDR3: TGCGCCAGCAGCTTGGTCCTCGGGGAGACCCAGTACTTC. The encoded protein is CASSLVLGETQYF.